This is a list of T cell receptor beta chains from one sample in a study of T cells in Graves' hyperthyroidism and ophthalmopathy. TCRdb re-called the multiplex PCR reads with MiXCR, one entry per CDR3 protein. The profile shows approximately 300,000 distinct CDR3 sequences, around 15% of them singletons. Sequencing was carried out using blood. The receptors were gathered from a woman aged 55-69 years with Graves' ophthalmopathy. The CDR3 runs from the conserved cysteine through the conserved F or W. Fields, in order: V gene, J gene, clone size, D gene, CDR3 DNA, CDR3 protein. A D gene is named only where the DNA matches it firmly. Size tells how often a clone was seen (once, few, many) or the class of an expanded clone, and some rows leave it out.

V: TRBV5-1
J: TRBJ2-3
size: NA
D: NA
DNA: TGCGCCAGCAGCCCCCAGAGGGCGGGGGATACGCAGTATTTT
CDR3: CASSPQRAGDTQYF

V: TRBV28
J: TRBJ2-7
size: many
D: NA
DNA: TGTGCCAGCAGTCTTAGGGACGAGCAGTACTTC
CDR3: CASSLRDEQYF

V: TRBV3-1
J: TRBJ1-1
size: many
D: NA
DNA: TGTGCCAGCAGCCAAGGGGCGGGAGCTTTCTTT
CDR3: CASSQGAGAFF

V: TRBV2
J: TRBJ2-2
size: NA
D: NA
DNA: TGTGCCAGCAGTTGGACAACGAACACCGGGGAGCTGTTTTTT
CDR3: CASSWTTNTGELFF

V: TRBV3-1
J: TRBJ1-2
size: many
D: NA
DNA: TGTGCCAGCAGCCAAGATTTGGGGGGAGGACCCTATGGCTACACCTTC
CDR3: CASSQDLGGGPYGYTF

V: TRBV6-1
J: TRBJ2-1
size: many
D: TRBD2
DNA: TGTGCCACCCACCCCCCTAGCGGGAGGGACAATGAGCAGTTCTTC
CDR3: CATHPPSGRDNEQFF

V: TRBV19
J: TRBJ2-7
size: few
D: TRBD2
DNA: TGTGCCAGTAGTATGCTTCTAGCGGGAGGGAACTACGAGCAGTACTTC
CDR3: CASSMLLAGGNYEQYF

V: TRBV29-1
J: TRBJ1-2
size: many
D: NA
DNA: TGCAGCGTTGAAGGAACTGACAGGCCCGCCAGACCTGGCTACACCTTC
CDR3: CSVEGTDRPARPGYTF

V: TRBV4-2
J: TRBJ1-5
size: few
D: NA
DNA: TGTGCCAGCAGCCAGTGGTCAGGAGGGGGGCCCCAGCATTTT
CDR3: CASSQWSGGGPQHF

V: TRBV19
J: TRBJ2-2
size: few
D: NA
DNA: TGTGCCAGTAGGAGCGGAGCGGCCGGGGAGCTGTTTTTT
CDR3: CASRSGAAGELFF

V: TRBV9
J: TRBJ1-1
size: few
D: NA
DNA: TGTGCCAGCAGCCCCGAGCAGCGGAACACTGAAGCTTTCTTT
CDR3: CASSPEQRNTEAFF

V: TRBV27
J: TRBJ2-7
size: many
D: TRBD2
DNA: TGTGCCAGCAGTTCTATACTAGCGACCCACGAGCAGTACTTC
CDR3: CASSSILATHEQYF

V: TRBV27
J: TRBJ1-6
size: few
D: NA
DNA: TGTGCCAGCAGTTTTTCGTCCGGACAGAGGAATTCACCCCTCCACTTT
CDR3: CASSFSSGQRNSPLHF

V: TRBV12-3/TRBV12-4
J: TRBJ1-5
size: many
D: TRBD1
DNA: TGTGCCACCAACAGGGGCGAGGGTCAGCCCCAGCATTTT
CDR3: CATNRGEGQPQHF

V: TRBV10-2
J: TRBJ2-5
size: NA
D: TRBD2
DNA: TGCGCCAGCAGTTATTCCGGGACTAGCGGTACGCGGACCCAGTACTTC
CDR3: CASSYSGTSGTRTQYF

V: TRBV29-1
J: TRBJ1-1
size: few
D: NA
DNA: TGCAGCTCGTTCTCAGGTGAAGCTTTCTTT
CDR3: CSSFSGEAFF

V: TRBV6-6
J: TRBJ1-5
size: once
D: NA
DNA: TGTGCCAGCAGTTACTCGACGCAGGATCAGCCCCAGCATTTT
CDR3: CASSYSTQDQPQHF

V: TRBV29-1
J: TRBJ1-2
size: few
D: TRBD1
DNA: TGCAGCGCCGACGGGACAGGGGCGGGGTATGGCTACACCTTC
CDR3: CSADGTGAGYGYTF

V: TRBV3-1
J: TRBJ1-4
size: few
D: NA
DNA: TGTGCCAGCAGCCAATTTGTACATAGTAATGAAAAACTGTTTTTT
CDR3: CASSQFVHSNEKLFF

V: TRBV6-2/TRBV6-3
J: TRBJ2-1
size: few
D: NA
DNA: TGTGCCACCCATACAGGAATAAGGGAGCAGTTCTTC
CDR3: CATHTGIREQFF

V: TRBV10-3
J: TRBJ2-5
size: few
D: NA
DNA: TGTGCCATCAGTGAGGACCAGGTAACTCGAACCCAGTACTTC
CDR3: CAISEDQVTRTQYF

V: TRBV28
J: TRBJ2-7
size: NA
D: NA
DNA: TGTGCCAGCAGTTCCCAGGGGAGAGAGCAGTACTTC
CDR3: CASSSQGREQYF

V: TRBV11-2
J: TRBJ2-3
size: many
D: NA
DNA: TGTGCCAGCAGCTTAGAGGTGGGATATACGCAGTATTTT
CDR3: CASSLEVGYTQYF

V: TRBV19
J: TRBJ1-2
size: many
D: TRBD1
DNA: TGTGCCAGTAGCCTGGGTCGGACCTCCGGGACAGAAATCTATGGCTACACCTTC
CDR3: CASSLGRTSGTEIYGYTF

V: TRBV11-1
J: TRBJ2-5
size: NA
D: TRBD1
DNA: TGTGCCAGCAGCCGTGGACAGGGGGCCCTCAGGGCCCAGTACTTC
CDR3: CASSRGQGALRAQYF

V: TRBV28
J: TRBJ2-7
size: many
D: TRBD2
DNA: TGTGCCAGCAGTGGGATTAGGGTGATTAGGGTAGCGGGAGGACTCTACGAGCAGTACTTC
CDR3: CASSGIRVIRVAGGLYEQYF

V: TRBV20-1
J: TRBJ1-2
size: NA
D: TRBD1
DNA: TGCAGTGCCAGGGGGGGCAGGGAAACAGGCTACACCTTC
CDR3: CSARGGRETGYTF

V: TRBV30
J: TRBJ2-2
size: many
D: NA
DNA: TGTGCCTGGAGTCGGCAGGCCACCGGGGAGCTGTTTTTT
CDR3: CAWSRQATGELFF

V: TRBV20-1
J: TRBJ1-2
size: many
D: NA
DNA: TGCAGTGCTACGACAGACTATGGCTACACCTTC
CDR3: CSATTDYGYTF

V: TRBV10-3
J: TRBJ1-5
size: NA
D: TRBD1
DNA: TGTGCCATCAGTTCAGACAGGGGTGATCAGCCCCAGCATTTT
CDR3: CAISSDRGDQPQHF

V: TRBV2
J: TRBJ1-6
size: many
D: NA
DNA: TGTGCCAGCAGTGAACTAGGGGCAGAACATTCACCCCTCCACTTT
CDR3: CASSELGAEHSPLHF

V: TRBV10-3
J: TRBJ2-2
size: few
D: NA
DNA: TGTGCCATCAGTGATATAACAGGAAAACACACCGGGGAGCTGTTTTTT
CDR3: CAISDITGKHTGELFF

V: TRBV6-1
J: TRBJ2-3
size: many
D: NA
DNA: TGTGCCAGCAGTTACATCGTAAGAGATACGCAGTATTTT
CDR3: CASSYIVRDTQYF

V: TRBV27
J: TRBJ1-4
size: NA
D: NA
DNA: TGTGCCAGCAGTTTAAAAGGGGGTGTAGGGGAAAAACTGTTTTTT
CDR3: CASSLKGGVGEKLFF

V: TRBV28
J: TRBJ2-5
size: many
D: TRBD1
DNA: TGTGCCAGCAGACAACCTACAGGGGTCACGTACTTC
CDR3: CASRQPTGVTYF

V: TRBV7-2
J: TRBJ2-2
size: many
D: TRBD1
DNA: TGTGCCAGCAGCCGACCTCTGATGGCAGGGGGTGGCGGGGAGCTGTTTTTT
CDR3: CASSRPLMAGGGGELFF

V: TRBV28
J: TRBJ2-2
size: many
D: NA
DNA: TGTGCCAGCAGTCAAACGGGGACCGGGGAGCTGTTTTTT
CDR3: CASSQTGTGELFF

V: TRBV5-4
J: TRBJ1-2
size: few
D: NA
DNA: TGTGCCAGCAGCTTGATCGGTAAAGCCAGTAACTATGGCTACACCTTC
CDR3: CASSLIGKASNYGYTF

V: TRBV19
J: TRBJ2-1
size: few
D: NA
DNA: TGTGCCAGTAGCACCTGGGACCCCAGGGACAATGAGCAGTTCTTC
CDR3: CASSTWDPRDNEQFF

V: TRBV4-1
J: TRBJ1-5
size: few
D: NA
DNA: TGCGCCAGCAGCCAAGTTTCAGGGGTTAGCAATCAGCCCCAGCATTTT
CDR3: CASSQVSGVSNQPQHF

V: TRBV10-2
J: TRBJ1-5
size: NA
D: NA
DNA: TGCGCCAGCAGGACGGGACCGGGGGGTCAGCCCCAGCATTTT
CDR3: CASRTGPGGQPQHF

V: TRBV30
J: TRBJ1-3
size: many
D: TRBD1
DNA: TGTGCCTGGAGCACAGGGGGCTCTGGAAACACCATATATTTT
CDR3: CAWSTGGSGNTIYF

V: TRBV5-1
J: TRBJ2-7
size: many
D: TRBD1
DNA: TGCGCCAGCAGCGGGGACCGGGACAGCTCCTACGAGCAGTACTTC
CDR3: CASSGDRDSSYEQYF

V: TRBV27
J: TRBJ2-5
size: many
D: TRBD2
DNA: TGTGCCAGCAGTTTTGGTGCGGGGGGGCGTGAGACCCAGTACTTC
CDR3: CASSFGAGGRETQYF

V: TRBV7-9
J: TRBJ2-7
size: many
D: NA
DNA: TGTGCCAGCAGCATTACAGGCGGTGAGCAGTACTTC
CDR3: CASSITGGEQYF